These 21 T cell receptor beta chains were all obtained from the same sample, sequenced in a study of human T cells and chemical hapten exposure. Time point indicated: patch test 2, 6 weeks after DPC sensitization. Sample treatment: therapeutic diphenylcyclopropenone sensitization with weekly scalp DPC. TCRdb itself ran the RACE reads through MiXCR, one entry per CDR3 protein. This sample has 120,000 to 150,000 distinct CDR3 sequences, with roughly 10% found just once. This sample comprised whole blood, obtained in connection with sensitization to the hapten diphenylcyclopropenone (DPC). These receptors came from a woman aged 45-65 years with alopecia areata. Some clones in this sample may be carry-over from other donors' samples.

This clonotype was observed at least ten times. V and J are TRBV12-3 or TRBV12-4 and TRBJ2-7; tentative D call: TRBD2 (5 bases). V lost 6 bases to trimming and J lost 7 bases, with 31 bases between them. The CDR3 runs to 18 residues. CDR3 sequence: CASSLDQGEPSRIGEQYF. The CDR3 DNA follows: TGTGCCAGCAGCCTGGACCAAGGTGAGCCTAGCCGGATTGGGGAGCAGTACTTC.

This clonotype has at least ten counts. The rearrangement uses TRBV29-1 and TRBJ2-5; 9 nucleotides line up with TRBD2. The CDR3 extends over 15 amino acids. V gave up 7 bases and J gave up 4 bases; unmatched junction bases: 13. Germline CDR1 reads SQVTM; CDR2 reads ANQGSEA. The CDR3 DNA reads TGCAGCGGCGATACCGGGACTAGCCGGGGAGAGACCCAGTACTTC. Residues: CSGDTGTSRGETQYF.

The table lists this clonotype with many counts. The chain couples TRBV7-9 to TRBJ2-3; D is tentatively TRBD1 or TRBD2 (5 bases each). From germline, CDR1 is SEHNR and CDR2 FQNEAQ (reference sequence). The CDR3 is 15 residues long. The V end lost 9 bases, the J end lost 2 bases, and 18 bases lay between the germline ends. The CDR3 reads CASPPDSGATDTQYF. CDR3 DNA sequence: TGTGCCAGTCCACCTGACAGCGGTGCCACAGATACGCAGTATTTT.

This clonotype was counted many times. The V and J genes are TRBV6-2 or TRBV6-3 and TRBJ2-7; weak D call: TRBD2 (6 bases). Germline values: CDR1 MNHEY, CDR2 SVGEGT. Trimming took 7 bases from V and 4 from J, leaving 14 bases between them. The CDR3 extends over 13 amino acids. In DNA form, the CDR3 reads TGTGCCAGCAACGGAGGAGGGTGGTACGAGCAGTACTTC. This translates into CASNGGGWYEQYF.

This clonotype was counted a few times. The chain joins TRBV11-2 to TRBJ1-4, with TRBD1 as a possible D gene (5 bases). V gave up 0 bases and J gave up 4 bases, with 15 bases separating them. The germline gives CDR1 SGHAT, CDR2 FQNNGV. This CDR3 region has 17 residues. The CDR3 coding sequence is TGTGCCAGCAGCTTAGAGGCACCGGGGCCAGTTAATGAAAAACTGTTTTTT. It specifies CASSLEAPGPVNEKLFF.

This clonotype has only a few counts. The CDR3 here is CASSRRDTFQYF. The CDR3 DNA is TGTGCCAGCAGTCGCCGGGACACCTTTCAGTACTTC. The rearrangement uses TRBV6-1 and TRBJ2-4; TRBD1 is a possible D gene (6 bases). V lost 5 bases and J 11 bases, leaving 13 bases between the germline ends. This CDR3 is built from 12 residues. The germline V gene has CDR1 MNHNS and CDR2 SASEGT.

This clonotype has just a few counts. The V and J genes are TRBV11-2 and TRBJ2-4, with 7 bases that match TRBD2. The germline gives CDR1 SGHAT, CDR2 FQNNGV. Trimming cost V 2 bases and J 0 bases; bases outside gene matches: 13. The CDR3 covers 19 residues. The CDR3 DNA reads as TGTGCCAGCAGCTTATACGCGGGAGAAGCAAGGCGAGCCAAAAACATTCAGTACTTC. Its translation: CASSLYAGEARRAKNIQYF.

The sample holds a few counts of this clonotype. The V and J genes are TRBV6-2 or TRBV6-3 and TRBJ2-2; D gene unclear. The length of the CDR3 is 13 residues. With 4 bases removed from V and 4 bases from J, the gap between germline ends came to 7 bases. The germline V gene has CDR1 MNHEY and CDR2 SVGEGT. The CDR3 reads CASSFSLTGELFF. DNA for the CDR3: TGTGCCAGCAGTTTCAGTCTCACCGGGGAGCTGTTTTTT.

CDR3 nucleotides: TGTGCCAGCAGTTTAGCTAGTTTGGTGCAGTACTTC. Protein: CASSLASLVQYF. The J gene is TRBJ2-7, the V gene TRBV12-3 or TRBV12-4; unclear D gene. The ends were cut back, 0 bases at V and 9 bases at J, with 9 bases in the middle. This CDR3 is built from 12 residues.

This clonotype was observed a handful of times. V and J are TRBV5-1 and TRBJ2-2; 10 bases map to TRBD2. The J segment lost 1 base and the V segment lost 0 bases, leaving 6 bases of the junction unmatched. The CDR3 has 18 amino acids. CDR1 is SGHRS and CDR2 is YFSETQ in the germline V gene. CDR3 in DNA: TGCGCCAGCAGCTTGGTGGCTAGCGGGAGTCTGAACACCGGGGAGCTGTTTTTT. Translation gives CASSLVASGSLNTGELFF.

V gene TRBV6-5 combines with J gene TRBJ1-4; possible D gene TRBD1, 6 bases. The CDR3 runs 14 residues. The germline gives CDR1 MNHEY, CDR2 SVGAGI. V shed 6 bases and J shed 12 bases, with 20 bases lying between them. CDR3 amino acids: CASSQTVRGTELFF. CDR3 in DNA: TGTGCCAGCAGCCAGACTGTGAGGGGGACGGAACTGTTTTTT.

This clonotype turned up a few times. The chain has TRBV5-1 and TRBJ2-2; no firm D call. The ends were cut back, 4 bases at V and 6 bases at J, with 19 bases in the middle. CDR3 size: 16 residues. Germline V lookup: CDR1 SGHRS, CDR2 YFSETQ. Written as DNA, the CDR3 is TGCGCCAGCAGCCCGGATCCGACAACCTCCCCCGGGGAGCTGTTTTTT. This codes for CASSPDPTTSPGELFF.

The J gene is TRBJ2-1, the V gene TRBV10-1, with D maybe TRBD2 (5 bases). The ends were cut back, 3 bases at V and 9 bases at J, with 12 bases in the middle. The CDR3 length is 13 residues. Germline CDR1 WNHNN, CDR2 SYGVQD (reference sequence). CDR3 sequence (DNA): TGCGCCAGCAGTGATAGTCTAGCTGGTGAGCAGTTCTTC. Protein product: CASSDSLAGEQFF.

CDR3 loop: CASTRGGGGRNEQFF. The CDR3 region has the DNA TGTGCCAGCACCCGAGGGGGGGGAGGGAGAAATGAGCAGTTCTTC. V usage is TRBV28 and J usage is TRBJ2-1; D is perhaps TRBD2 (7 bases). Between the trimmed V and J ends, which lost 7 bases and 7 bases, there was a span of 20 bases. Germline V gene data show CDR1 as MDHEN and CDR2 as SYDVKM. The CDR3 consists of 15 residues.

V and J are TRBV24-1 and TRBJ2-3; 7 nucleotides align to TRBD1. The junction had 10 bases not matched to a gene; V was cut back by 3 bases and J by 2 bases. Germline V gives CDR1 KGHDR, CDR2 SFDVKD. The CDR3 is 17 amino acids. DNA for the CDR3: TGTGCCACCAGTGATAGACAGGGTTGGACGTACACAGATACGCAGTATTTT. It translates to CATSDRQGWTYTDTQYF.

This clonotype was counted a few times. CDR3 region: CASSSPRTGTGGLEQFF. The CDR3 DNA reads TGTGCCAGCAGCTCCCCGAGGACGGGTACAGGGGGTTTAGAGCAGTTCTTC. This chain joins TRBV27 and TRBJ2-1, with 8 bases matching TRBD1. The CDR3 is 17 residues long. V lost 6 bases to trimming and J lost 10 bases; unmatched junction nucleotides: 20. Germline CDR1 MNHEY, CDR2 SMNVEV (reference sequence).

The J gene is TRBJ2-5, the V gene TRBV11-2; D gene uncertain. CDR3 size: 14 residues. With 2 bases removed from V and 2 bases from J, the gap between germline ends came to 9 bases. Germline CDR1 is SGHAT and CDR2 is FQNNGV. This chain's CDR3 is CASSLSEIQETQYF. The CDR3 DNA is TGTGCCAGCAGCTTAAGCGAGATACAAGAGACCCAGTACTTC.

The chain combines TRBV7-9 with TRBJ2-7, with 7 bases aligning to TRBD2. The CDR3 sequence is 14 residues long. CDR1 and CDR2 (germline): SEHNR, FQNEAQ (reference sequence). The junction had 2 bases not matched to a gene; V was cut back by 1 base and J by 2 bases. CDR3 sequence (DNA): TGTGCCAGCAGCTTAGGACTAGCCCCCTACGAGCAGTACTTC. Translation: CASSLGLAPYEQYF.

V usage is TRBV4-2 and J usage is TRBJ2-3; a possible D gene is TRBD2 (6 bases). Per germline, CDR1 LGHNA and CDR2 YNFKEQ. With 1 base removed from V and 6 bases from J, the gap between germline ends came to 8 bases. The CDR3 spans 13 residues. CDR3 amino acids: CASSQGDFDTQYF. In DNA form, the CDR3 reads TGTGCCAGCAGCCAAGGGGACTTCGATACGCAGTATTTT.

This clonotype was counted only a few times. The chain employs TRBV20-1 and TRBJ2-4; D unresolved. This CDR3 region has 15 residues. V was pared by 6 bases and J by 0 bases, with 15 bases between. CDR1 DFQATT and CDR2 SNEGSKA come from the germline V gene (reference sequence). In DNA form, the CDR3 reads TGCAGTGCGTACCCAGGTTCTATAGCCAAAAACATTCAGTACTTC. Translated: CSAYPGSIAKNIQYF.

There are a few counts of this clonotype. The CDR3 protein is CASSLDRGRGQETQYF. CDR3 DNA: TGTGCCAGCAGCTTGGACAGGGGGCGCGGTCAAGAGACCCAGTACTTC. This chain links TRBV5-4 with TRBJ2-5; TRBD1 matches at 9 bases. The CDR3 spans 16 residues. Germline trimming cut 0 bases from V and 2 bases from J; bases unmatched to any gene: 5. The V gene's germline CDR1 is SGHNT and CDR2 YYREEE (reference sequence).